The 32 T cell receptor beta chains listed next were all sequenced from one sample in a study of blood T cell repertoires in COVID-19. Assay used: immunoSEQ multiplex PCR; TCRdb lists only in-frame clones, some missing. The data contain about 140,000 clones, around 88% of them singletons. The sample was peripheral blood. These receptors all stem from a human donor in a cohort sampled during active COVID-19.

The chain employs TRBV3-1 (or the pseudogene TRBV3-2) and TRBJ1-2; D is possibly TRBD1 (6 bases). The CDR3 covers 13 residues. Trimming stripped 4 bases from V and 4 bases from J, with 10 bases between. Germline values: CDR1 LGHDT, CDR2 YNNKEL (reference sequence). CDR3 loop: CASSPGTSYGYTF. In nucleotides, the CDR3 is TGTGCCAGCAGCCCCGGGACATCCTATGGCTACACCTTC.

The rearrangement links TRBV5-4 to TRBJ2-7; 9 nucleotides line up with TRBD2. CDR3 size: 13 residues. After removal of 4 bases from V and 3 bases from J, the junction contained 2 bases not matched to a gene. Germline V gene lookup returns CDR1 SGHNT and CDR2 YYREEE (reference sequence). CDR3 DNA sequence: TGTGCCAGCAGCGCGGGGGGGGGCTACGAGCAGTACTTC. It specifies CASSAGGGYEQYF.

This chain links TRBV27 with TRBJ2-7; the match to TRBD2 covers 11 bases. Germline V CDR1 and CDR2: MNHEY, SMNVEV (reference sequence). V lost 3 bases to trimming and J lost 1 base; unmatched junction nucleotides: 5. The length of the CDR3 is 16 residues. The CDR3: CASSFYSGGGSYEQYF. The CDR3 region has the DNA TGTGCCAGCAGTTTTTATAGCGGGGGGGGTTCCTACGAGCAGTACTTC.

The chain is built from TRBV3-1 (or the pseudogene TRBV3-2) and TRBJ2-1, with 8 nucleotides matching TRBD2. J gave up 8 bases and V 4 bases, and 7 bases lay outside the gene matches. Germline-derived CDR1 and CDR2 are LGHDT and YNNKEL (reference sequence). This CDR3 contains 14 residues. CDR3 sequence: CASSLRTSIYEQFF. CDR3 nucleotide sequence: TGTGCCAGCAGCCTGCGGACTAGCATCTATGAGCAGTTCTTC.

In its sample, this clone was seen a few times. This chain joins TRBV9 and TRBJ2-7; tentative D call: TRBD2 (7 bases). Trimming took off 0 bases at V and 5 bases at J, with 12 bases between the two ends. CDR3 length: 14 amino acids. Germline V gene sequence: CDR1 SGDLS, CDR2 YYNGEE. DNA of the CDR3: TGTGCCAGCAGCGTAGACGGGGGGCTGGACGAGCAGTACTTC. Amino acids: CASSVDGGLDEQYF. The full variable domain, with the rest looked up from reference TRBV9 and TRBJ2-7, is DSGVTQTPKHLITATGQRVTLRCSPRSGDLSVYWYQQSLDQGLQFLIQYYNGEERAKGNILERFSAQQFPDLHSELNLSSLELGDSALYFCASSVDGGLDEQYFGPGTRLTVT.

The rearrangement links TRBV7-8 to TRBJ2-3; 10 nucleotides match TRBD2. Trimming cost V 1 base and J 3 bases; bases outside gene matches: 7. This CDR3 contains 17 residues. Per germline, CDR1 SGHVS and CDR2 FQNEAQ. CDR3 sequence: CASSLVLAGVLTDTQYF. DNA of the CDR3: TGTGCCAGCAGCTTAGTTCTAGCGGGAGTATTAACAGATACGCAGTATTTT.

V usage is TRBV7-9 and J usage is TRBJ1-4; D unresolved. From germline, CDR1 is SEHNR and CDR2 FQNEAQ (reference sequence). Trimming shortened V by 1 base and J by 5 bases, and 8 bases separated the two germline ends. The CDR3 loop spans 14 amino acids. Written as DNA, the CDR3 is TGTGCCAGCAGCTTAGGAGAGGCAAATGAAAAACTGTTTTTT. It specifies CASSLGEANEKLFF.

The chain uses TRBV5-1 and TRBJ2-1, with 9 bases identical to TRBD2. The J segment lost 6 bases and the V segment lost 2 bases, leaving 6 bases of the junction unmatched. CDR3 length: 15 amino acids. In germline, CDR1 is SGHRS, CDR2 YFSETQ. For the CDR3, the DNA is TGCGCCAGCAGCTTCGCGCTAGCGGGGAGCAATGAGCAGTTCTTC. It codes for CASSFALAGSNEQFF.

This clone has only one observation. The rearrangement uses TRBV27 and TRBJ2-1, with TRBD2 matching 13 bases. CDR1 is MNHEY, CDR2 SMNVEV, per germline (reference sequence). The V and J ends lost 8 bases and 11 bases, in that order; junction bases with no gene match: 6. The length of the CDR3 is 13 residues. The DNA for the CDR3 is TGTGCCAGCTGGACTAGCGGGAGAAGCCAGCAGTTCTTC. It specifies CASWTSGRSQQFF.

The rearrangement links TRBV15 to TRBJ2-5; TRBD1 matches at 8 bases. With 5 bases clipped from V and 5 bases from J, the junction kept 10 bases outside the gene matches. The length of the CDR3 is 15 residues. Germline V gene data show CDR1 as LNHNV and CDR2 as YYDKDF (reference sequence). The CDR3 sequence: CATSGGRGRGETQYF. Written as DNA, the CDR3 is TGTGCCACCAGCGGTGGCAGGGGGCGCGGGGAGACCCAGTACTTC.

The chain links TRBV10-3 to TRBJ1-6; 7 nucleotides agree with TRBD1. The CDR3 spans 14 residues. V was pared by 5 bases and J by 11 bases, with 9 bases of the junction left unmatched. Germline V CDR1 and CDR2: ENHRY, SYGVKD. CDR3: CAISPLDRATPLHF. The CDR3, as DNA: TGTGCCATCAGTCCTTTAGACAGGGCGACACCCCTCCACTTT.

V is TRBV6-1 and J is TRBJ2-6; TRBD1 aligns across 10 bases. This CDR3 comprises 16 residues. The V and J ends lost 3 bases and 4 bases, in that order; junction bases with no gene match: 3. Germline CDR1 reads MNHNS; CDR2 reads SASEGT. The CDR3, as DNA: TGTGCCAGCAGTGAGGACAGGGGGTCCGGGGCCAACGTCCTGACTTTC. Its protein is CASSEDRGSGANVLTF.

This chain connects TRBV15 to TRBJ1-2; 8 bases align to TRBD1. The CDR3 extends over 15 amino acids. Looked up from germline, CDR1 is LNHNV and CDR2 is YYDKDF (reference sequence). V shed 0 bases and J 6 bases; nucleotides not matched to a gene: 6. This CDR3 reads CATSREAGGDDGYTF. In nucleotides, the CDR3 is TGTGCCACCAGCAGAGAGGCAGGGGGCGACGATGGCTACACCTTC.

This clone was picked up one time. The chain recombines TRBV30 with TRBJ1-4; no reliable D call. CDR3 length: 14 residues. Germline V lookup: CDR1 GTSNPN, CDR2 SVGIG (reference sequence). V gave up 1 base and J gave up 2 bases, with 8 bases separating them. In DNA form, the CDR3 reads TGTGCCTGGAGTGGTGGCCTCACTAATGAAAAACTGTTTTTT. It specifies CAWSGGLTNEKLFF.

The V call is TRBV7-9, the J call TRBJ2-5; 8 bases are a match to TRBD2. The CDR3 has 17 amino acids. Looked up from germline, CDR1 is SEHNR and CDR2 is FQNEAQ (reference sequence). V shed 3 bases and J 5 bases; nucleotides not matched to a gene: 14. The CDR3 DNA reads TGTGCCAGCAGCTTTACAGCGGGAGTCATTCCTTGGGAGACCCAGTACTTC. Amino acids: CASSFTAGVIPWETQYF.

This clone has just one count. The rearrangement uses TRBV29-1 and TRBJ1-1, with 7 bases matching TRBD1. The V gene's germline CDR1 is SQVTM and CDR2 ANQGSEA. There are 13 residues in the CDR3. J lost 5 bases, V lost 2 bases, and 5 bases had no gene match. As DNA, the CDR3 is TGCAGCGTTGAAATGAGGGGGCTAACTGAAGCTTTCTTT. Translated: CSVEMRGLTEAFF. The whole variable domain, remainder taken from reference TRBV29-1 and TRBJ1-1, is SAVISQKPSRDICQRGTSLTIQCQVDSQVTMMFWYRQQPGQSLTLIATANQGSEATYESGFVIDKFPISRPNLTFSTLTVSNMSPEDSSIYLCSVEMRGLTEAFFGQGTRLTVV.

This chain connects TRBV6-6 to TRBJ1-5; TRBD1 matches at 11 bases. The V gene's germline CDR1 is MNHNY and CDR2 SVGAGI (reference sequence). This CDR3 has 18 residues. The junction had 9 bases not matched to a gene; V was cut back by 5 bases and J by 0 bases. The CDR3 sequence: CASSPGTGGPYSNQPQHF. Written as DNA, the CDR3 is TGTGCCAGCAGTCCGGGGACAGGGGGTCCTTATAGCAATCAGCCCCAGCATTTT.

The gene calls are TRBV2 and TRBJ1-2; D may be TRBD1 (5 bases). The CDR3 contains 14 residues. Trimming took off 4 bases at V and 4 bases at J, with 13 bases between the two ends. Germline CDR1 and CDR2: SNHLY and FYNNEI. As DNA, the CDR3 is TGTGCCAGCAGTGTAGGAAGGGGCCCCTATGGCTACACCTTC. Protein product: CASSVGRGPYGYTF.

The chain combines TRBV6-1 with TRBJ2-3, with a weak D call TRBD1 (6 bases). CDR1 MNHNS and CDR2 SASEGT come from the germline V gene. CDR3 size: 14 residues. The V end was cut by 2 bases, the J end by 4 bases, with 10 bases between. Here the CDR3 DNA reads TGTGCCAGCAGTGAATTCAGGGGAGCAGATACGCAGTATTTT. It specifies CASSEFRGADTQYF.

In this sample, this clone turned up once. The genes are TRBV5-5 and TRBJ1-2; maybe TRBD1 (6 bases). CDR1 SGHKS and CDR2 YYEKEE come from the germline V gene (reference sequence). This CDR3 contains 17 residues. Trimming pared 4 bases from V and 4 bases from J, leaving 23 bases between. The CDR3 is CASSPNRGAGNSYGYTF. The CDR3 nucleotides read TGTGCCAGCAGCCCAAATCGGGGGGCCGGGAATAGCTATGGCTACACCTTC.

As regards this clone: Given a far larger clone just one base away, this is likely a sequencing read error. The chain couples TRBV7-8 to TRBJ2-3; 7 bases line up with TRBD2. The CDR3 extends over 13 amino acids. Trimming at V came to 3 bases and at J to 3 bases, leaving 0 bases not matched to a gene. Germline loops: CDR1 SGHVS, CDR2 FQNEAQ. The CDR3 here is CASSFGGTDTQYF. CDR3 DNA: TGTGCCAGCAGCTTCGGGGGGACAGATACGCAGTATTTT. Full variable domain (rest looked up from reference TRBV7-8 and TRBJ2-3): GAGVSQSPRYKVAKRGQDVALRCDPISGHVSLFWYQQALGQGPEFLTYFQNEAQLDKSGLPSDRFFAERPEGSVSTLKIQRTQQEDSAVYLCASSFGGTDTQYFGPGTRLTVL.

V usage is TRBV20-1 and J usage is TRBJ1-1; a possible D gene is TRBD1 (5 bases). The CDR3 totals 11 residues. Germline values: CDR1 DFQATT, CDR2 SNEGSKA (reference sequence). V lost 5 bases to trimming and J lost 7 bases, with 11 bases between them. The CDR3 reads CSALRVGEAFF. The CDR3 DNA reads as TGCAGTGCTCTCAGGGTCGGTGAAGCTTTCTTT.

The J gene is TRBJ2-7, the V gene TRBV2, with 8 bases lining up with TRBD1. This CDR3 comprises 15 residues. Germline values: CDR1 SNHLY, CDR2 FYNNEI. Trimming cost V 1 base and J 2 bases; bases outside gene matches: 4. The CDR3 region has the DNA TGTGCCAGCAGTGAAGTAAGGACAGGGCCCTACGAGCAGTACTTC. Amino acid sequence: CASSEVRTGPYEQYF.

This chain links TRBV6-6 with TRBJ2-6; TRBD1 is a possible D gene (6 bases). The V end lost 8 bases, the J end lost 4 bases, and 18 bases lay between the germline ends. Germline V gene sequence: CDR1 MNHNY, CDR2 SVGAGI (reference sequence). The CDR3 covers 16 residues. CDR3 residues: CASLRPQGLGANVLTF. The CDR3 DNA sequence: TGTGCCAGCCTTAGGCCCCAGGGGTTGGGGGCCAACGTCCTGACTTTC.

The chain links TRBV30 to TRBJ1-5, with 9 nucleotides matching TRBD1. Per germline, CDR1 GTSNPN and CDR2 SVGIG (reference sequence). J was trimmed by 4 bases and V by 2 bases; bases with no gene match: 3. The CDR3 consists of 14 residues. The DNA of the CDR3 is TGTGCCTGGAGTAACGGACAGGGGAATCAGCCCCAGCATTTT. Translation gives CAWSNGQGNQPQHF.

This chain connects TRBV7-8 to TRBJ2-7, with D possibly TRBD1 on 5 matching bases. The CDR3 has 16 amino acids. Looked up from germline, CDR1 is SGHVS and CDR2 is FQNEAQ. Between the trimmed V and J ends, which lost 5 bases and 0 bases, there was a span of 17 bases. CDR3 nucleotide sequence: TGTGCCAGCAGCCTCCGGCAGGGCCGCGCCTCCTACGAGCAGTACTTC. Amino acid sequence: CASSLRQGRASYEQYF.

The V call is TRBV28, the J call TRBJ2-5, with TRBD2 identical over 8 bases. The CDR3 covers 11 residues. Germline V lookup: CDR1 MDHEN, CDR2 SYDVKM. V lost 3 bases to trimming and J lost 9 bases; unmatched junction nucleotides: 0. The chain's CDR3 is CASSLRGAQYF. CDR3 bases: TGTGCCAGCAGTTTGCGGGGGGCCCAGTACTTC. The full variable domain, with the rest looked up from reference TRBV28 and TRBJ2-5, is DVKVTQSSRYLVKRTGEKVFLECVQDMDHENMFWYRQDPGLGLRLIYFSYDVKMKEKGDIPEGYSVSREKKERFSLILESASTNQTSMYLCASSLRGAQYFGPGTRLLVL.

The rearrangement uses TRBV19 and TRBJ2-7, with a weak D call TRBD1 (6 bases). There are 15 residues in the CDR3. Germline V gene lookup returns CDR1 LNHDA and CDR2 SQIVND (reference sequence). Trimming cost V 3 bases and J 2 bases, with 14 bases left between them. CDR3 amino acids: CASSIQSQGAYEQYF. The DNA of the CDR3 is TGTGCCAGTAGTATTCAGTCACAGGGTGCCTACGAGCAGTACTTC.

The V call is TRBV28, the J call TRBJ1-5; D perhaps matches TRBD1 (5 bases). The V gene lost 4 bases and the J gene lost 7 bases, with 20 bases spanning the gap. Germline values: CDR1 MDHEN, CDR2 SYDVKM. This CDR3 has 16 residues. The chain's CDR3 is CASSSPEGSVRQPQHF. CDR3 nucleotide sequence: TGTGCCAGCAGTTCCCCGGAGGGGAGCGTAAGGCAGCCCCAGCATTTT.

This chain joins TRBV7-9 and TRBJ1-2; D may be TRBD1 (5 bases). This CDR3 spans 14 amino acids. Per germline, CDR1 SEHNR and CDR2 FQNEAQ (reference sequence). The V gene lost 5 bases and the J gene lost 4 bases, with 14 bases spanning the gap. CDR3 residues: CASSQDGGSYGYTF. Here the CDR3 DNA reads TGTGCCAGCAGCCAGGACGGGGGAAGCTATGGCTACACCTTC.

This clone has just a few counts. The rearrangement links TRBV18 to TRBJ1-2; 8 bases line up with TRBD1. The V gene end was trimmed by 7 bases and the J gene end by 5 bases; junction bases not matched to a gene: 9. This CDR3 contains 14 residues. CDR1 is KGHSH and CDR2 is LQKENI in the germline V gene. CDR3 DNA sequence: TGTGCCAGCTTACCGGGACAGGCCGGTTATGGCTACACCTTC. Protein: CASLPGQAGYGYTF.

The V call is TRBV4-2, the J call TRBJ2-1; 8 bases map to TRBD2. CDR3 length equals 13 residues. CDR1 and CDR2 (germline): LGHNA, YNFKEQ. Trimming at V came to 0 bases and at J to 15 bases, leaving 7 bases not matched to a gene. The CDR3 DNA reads as TGTGCCAGCAGCCAAGAACGGAGCGGGAGTTCGTTCTTC. This sequence encodes CASSQERSGSSFF.